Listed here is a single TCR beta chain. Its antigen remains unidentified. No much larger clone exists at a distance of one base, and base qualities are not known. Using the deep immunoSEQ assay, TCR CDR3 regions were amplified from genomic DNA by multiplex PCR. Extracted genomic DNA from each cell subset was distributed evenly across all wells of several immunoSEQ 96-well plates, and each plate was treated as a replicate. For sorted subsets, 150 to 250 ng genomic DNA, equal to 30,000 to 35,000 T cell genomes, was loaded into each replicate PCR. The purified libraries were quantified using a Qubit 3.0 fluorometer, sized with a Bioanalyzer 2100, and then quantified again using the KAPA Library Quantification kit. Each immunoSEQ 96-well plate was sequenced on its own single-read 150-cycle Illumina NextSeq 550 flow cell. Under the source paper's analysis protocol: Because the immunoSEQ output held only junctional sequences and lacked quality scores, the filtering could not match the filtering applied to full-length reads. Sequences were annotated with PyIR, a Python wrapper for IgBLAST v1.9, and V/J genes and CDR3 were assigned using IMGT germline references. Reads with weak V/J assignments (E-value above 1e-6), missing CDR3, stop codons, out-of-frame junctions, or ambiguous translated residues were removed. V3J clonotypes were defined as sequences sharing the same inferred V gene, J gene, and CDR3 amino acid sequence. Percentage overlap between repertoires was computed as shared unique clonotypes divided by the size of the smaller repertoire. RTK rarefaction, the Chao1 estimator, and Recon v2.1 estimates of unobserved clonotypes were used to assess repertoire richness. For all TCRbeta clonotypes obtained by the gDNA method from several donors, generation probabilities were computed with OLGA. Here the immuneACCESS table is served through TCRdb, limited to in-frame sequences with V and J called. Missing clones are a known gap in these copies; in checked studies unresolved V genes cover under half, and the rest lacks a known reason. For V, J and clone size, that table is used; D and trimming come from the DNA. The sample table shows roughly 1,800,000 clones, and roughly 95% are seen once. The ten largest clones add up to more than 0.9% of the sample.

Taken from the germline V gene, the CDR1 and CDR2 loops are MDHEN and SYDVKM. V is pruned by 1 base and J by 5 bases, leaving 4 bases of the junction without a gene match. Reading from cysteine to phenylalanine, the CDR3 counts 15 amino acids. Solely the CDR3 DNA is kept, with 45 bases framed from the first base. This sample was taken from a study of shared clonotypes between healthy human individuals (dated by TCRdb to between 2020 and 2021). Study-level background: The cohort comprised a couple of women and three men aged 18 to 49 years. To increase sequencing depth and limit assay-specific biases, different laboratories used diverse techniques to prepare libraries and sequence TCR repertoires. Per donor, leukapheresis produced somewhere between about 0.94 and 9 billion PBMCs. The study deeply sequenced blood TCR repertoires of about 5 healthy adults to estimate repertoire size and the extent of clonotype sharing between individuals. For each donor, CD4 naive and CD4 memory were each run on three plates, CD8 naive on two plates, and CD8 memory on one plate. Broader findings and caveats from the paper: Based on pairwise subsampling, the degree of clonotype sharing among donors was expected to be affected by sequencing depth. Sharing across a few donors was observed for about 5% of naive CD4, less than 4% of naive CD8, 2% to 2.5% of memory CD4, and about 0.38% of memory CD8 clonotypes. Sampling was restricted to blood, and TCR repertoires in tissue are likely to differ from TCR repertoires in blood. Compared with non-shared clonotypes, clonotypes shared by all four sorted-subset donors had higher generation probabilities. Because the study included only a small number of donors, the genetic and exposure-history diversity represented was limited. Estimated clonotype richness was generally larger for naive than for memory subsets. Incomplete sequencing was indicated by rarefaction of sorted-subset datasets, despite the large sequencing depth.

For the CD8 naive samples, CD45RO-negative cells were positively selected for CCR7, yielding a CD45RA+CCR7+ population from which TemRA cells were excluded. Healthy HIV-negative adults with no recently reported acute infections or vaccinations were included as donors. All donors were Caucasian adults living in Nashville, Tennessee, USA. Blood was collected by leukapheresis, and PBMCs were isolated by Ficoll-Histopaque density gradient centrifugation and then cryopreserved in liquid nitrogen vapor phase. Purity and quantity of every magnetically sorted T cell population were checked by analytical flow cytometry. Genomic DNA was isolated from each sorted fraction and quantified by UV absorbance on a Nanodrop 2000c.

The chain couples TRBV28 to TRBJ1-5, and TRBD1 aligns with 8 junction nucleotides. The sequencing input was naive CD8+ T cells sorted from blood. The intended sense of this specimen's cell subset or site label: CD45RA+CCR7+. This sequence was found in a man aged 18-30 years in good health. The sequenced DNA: TGTGCCAGCAGTTTATTTGCAGGGGGCGATCAGCCCCAGCATTTT. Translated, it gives CASSLFAGGDQPQHF.